This record covers a single T cell receptor (beta chain). Its target is unknown. This sample was taken from a study of blood T cells in healthy people across ages. Findings and limits, study-wide: It was found that TCR beta diversity correlated strongly with the percentage of naive T cells. Unsorted PBMCs prevented conclusive naive versus antigen-experienced comparison.

Through a sample-barcoded 5' primer and a J-beta primer mix, a second PCR was run for roughly 6 to 12 cycles. The study obtained at least 3 million CDR3-containing paired-end reads from every sample. TCRdb itself ran the 5' RACE reads through MiXCR, one entry per CDR3 protein. The sample shows about 730,000 distinct CDR3 sequences, 35% to 45% of them seen only once. This CDR3 region has 16 residues. Germline CDR1 is LGHNA and CDR2 is YSLEER. J gave up 0 bases and V 3 bases, and 5 bases lay outside the gene matches. The clonotype originates from a woman aged 55-69 years in good health. The sample consisted of blood. V usage is TRBV4-3 and J usage is TRBJ2-1; 7 nucleotides agree with TRBD2. CDR3 sequence (DNA): TGCGCCAGCAGCCAGCAACTAGCGTACTCCTACAATGAGCAGTTCTTC. Translation gives CASSQQLAYSYNEQFF.